This T cell receptor (beta chain) derives from a study of cytomegalovirus exposure and HLA in healthy donors. Germline V CDR1 and CDR2: SGHDT, YYEEEE. This CDR3 is 13 amino acids long. V was shortened by 0 bases and J by 1 base, with 4 bases between the two germline ends. General study results and limits: Using the classifier, cytomegalovirus status was reportedly diagnosed with high specificity and sensitivity.

PCR used 60 Vbeta primers and 13 Jbeta primers. Some clones are missing from TCRdb's copy, which holds only in-frame ones; the method was immunoSEQ multiplex PCR. Among some 150,000 clones, 64% were seen once, and the ten largest hold 2.4%. A word on this clone: The antigen is unknown.

This chain joins TRBV5-6 and TRBJ1-1; D is ambiguous. This clonotype was sampled from a woman aged 40 to 55 in good health and CMV-seronegative. The sample comprised PBMCs. The CDR3 reads CASSLGGNTEAFF. The CDR3 nucleotides are TGTGCCAGCAGCTTGGGCGGGAACACTGAAGCTTTCTTT.